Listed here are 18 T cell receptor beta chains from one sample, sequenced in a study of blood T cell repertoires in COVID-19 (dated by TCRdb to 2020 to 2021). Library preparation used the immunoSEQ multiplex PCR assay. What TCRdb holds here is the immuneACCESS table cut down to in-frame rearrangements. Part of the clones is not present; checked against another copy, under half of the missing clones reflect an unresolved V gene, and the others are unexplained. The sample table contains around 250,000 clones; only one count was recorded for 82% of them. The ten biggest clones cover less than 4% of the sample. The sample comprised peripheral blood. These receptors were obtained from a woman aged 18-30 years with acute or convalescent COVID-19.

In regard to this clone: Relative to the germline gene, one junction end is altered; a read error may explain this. In nucleotides, the CDR3 is TGTGCCACCTCGAGCGGGGGCACCAACTATGGCTATACCTTC. Translation: CATSSGGTNYGYTF. The chain recombines TRBV6-5 with TRBJ1-2, with TRBD1 as a possible D gene (6 bases). This CDR3 region has 14 residues. Germline V gene sequence: CDR1 MNHEY, CDR2 SVGAGI.

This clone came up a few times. The CDR3: CASSQPGLAGSEQYF. CDR3 bases: TGTGCCAGCAGCCAGCCGGGACTAGCGGGATCCGAGCAGTACTTC. V usage is TRBV14 and J usage is TRBJ2-7, with TRBD2 matching 13 bases. J gave up 6 bases and V 3 bases, and 5 bases lay outside the gene matches. The CDR3 is made up of 15 amino acids. Germline CDR1 reads SGHDN; CDR2 reads FVKESK.

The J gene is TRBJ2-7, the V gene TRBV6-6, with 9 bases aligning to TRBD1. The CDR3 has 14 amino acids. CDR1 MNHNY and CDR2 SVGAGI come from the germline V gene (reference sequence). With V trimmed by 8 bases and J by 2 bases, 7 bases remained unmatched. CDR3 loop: CASLSGTGTYEQYF. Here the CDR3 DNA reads TGTGCCAGCCTCTCCGGGACAGGGACCTACGAGCAGTACTTC.

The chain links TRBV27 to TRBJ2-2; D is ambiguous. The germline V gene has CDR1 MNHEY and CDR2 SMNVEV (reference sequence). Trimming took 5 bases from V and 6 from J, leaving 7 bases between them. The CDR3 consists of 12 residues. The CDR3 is CASSRVPGELFF. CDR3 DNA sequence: TGTGCCAGCAGTCGGGTCCCCGGGGAGCTGTTTTTT.

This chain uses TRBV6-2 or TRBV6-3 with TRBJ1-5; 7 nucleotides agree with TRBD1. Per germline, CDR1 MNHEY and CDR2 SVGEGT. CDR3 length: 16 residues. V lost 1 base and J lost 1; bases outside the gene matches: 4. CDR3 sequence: CASSYWDSQSNQPQHF. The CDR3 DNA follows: TGTGCCAGCAGTTACTGGGACAGTCAAAGCAATCAGCCCCAGCATTTT.

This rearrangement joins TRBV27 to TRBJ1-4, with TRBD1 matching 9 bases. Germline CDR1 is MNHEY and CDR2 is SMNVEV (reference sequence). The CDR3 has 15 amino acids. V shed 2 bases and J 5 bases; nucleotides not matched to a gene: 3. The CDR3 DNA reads TGTGCCAGCAGTTTACGGACAGGGGTGAATGAAAAACTGTTTTTT. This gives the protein CASSLRTGVNEKLFF.

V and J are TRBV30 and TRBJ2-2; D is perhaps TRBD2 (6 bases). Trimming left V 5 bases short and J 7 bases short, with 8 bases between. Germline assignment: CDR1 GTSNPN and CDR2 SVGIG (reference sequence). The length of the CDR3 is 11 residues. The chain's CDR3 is CAWGGGGELFF. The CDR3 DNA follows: TGTGCCTGGGGGGGAGGCGGGGAGCTGTTTTTT.

CDR3 loop: CASSIAVTYEQYF. CDR3 coding DNA: TGTGCCAGTAGTATCGCGGTTACCTACGAGCAGTACTTC. The chain combines TRBV19 with TRBJ2-7; D unclear. V dropped 3 bases and J dropped 2 bases, with 8 bases sitting between them. The CDR3 contains 13 residues. Germline loops: CDR1 LNHDA, CDR2 SQIVND (reference sequence).

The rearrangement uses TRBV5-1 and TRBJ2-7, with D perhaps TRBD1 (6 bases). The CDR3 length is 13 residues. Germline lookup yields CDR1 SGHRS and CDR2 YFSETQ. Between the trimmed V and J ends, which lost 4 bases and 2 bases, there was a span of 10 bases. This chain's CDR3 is CASSTGQPYEQYF. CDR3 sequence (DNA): TGCGCCAGCAGCACCGGACAGCCCTACGAGCAGTACTTC.

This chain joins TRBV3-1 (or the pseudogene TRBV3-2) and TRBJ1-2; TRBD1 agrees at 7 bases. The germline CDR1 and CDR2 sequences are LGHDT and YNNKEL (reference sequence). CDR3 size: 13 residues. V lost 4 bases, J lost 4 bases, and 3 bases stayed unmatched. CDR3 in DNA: TGTGCCAGCAGCCCCGGGACAGCCTATGGCTACACCTTC. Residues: CASSPGTAYGYTF.

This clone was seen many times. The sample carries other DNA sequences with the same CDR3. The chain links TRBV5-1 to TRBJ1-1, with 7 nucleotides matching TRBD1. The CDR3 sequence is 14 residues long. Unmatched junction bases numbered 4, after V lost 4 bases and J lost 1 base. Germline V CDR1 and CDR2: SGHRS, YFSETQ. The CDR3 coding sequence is TGCGCCAGCAGCGGAGGGACAGCGAACACTGAAGCTTTCTTT. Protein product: CASSGGTANTEAFF.

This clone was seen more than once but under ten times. The CDR3 protein is CASSLDVGAGGLTDTQYF. The CDR3 nucleotides read TGTGCCAGCAGCTTAGACGTCGGGGCGGGAGGCCTCACAGATACGCAGTATTTT. This chain links TRBV7-2 with TRBJ2-3; TRBD2 agrees at 8 bases. Germline-derived CDR1 and CDR2 are SGHTA and FQGNSA. J gave up 2 bases and V 1 base, and 11 bases lay outside the gene matches. The CDR3 consists of 18 residues.

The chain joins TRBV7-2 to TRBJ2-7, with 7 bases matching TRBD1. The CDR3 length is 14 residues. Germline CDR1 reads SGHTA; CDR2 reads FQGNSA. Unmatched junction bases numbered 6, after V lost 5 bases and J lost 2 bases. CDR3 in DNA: TGTGCCAGCAGCCAGGGGGACGCCGCCTACGAGCAGTACTTC. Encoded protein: CASSQGDAAYEQYF.

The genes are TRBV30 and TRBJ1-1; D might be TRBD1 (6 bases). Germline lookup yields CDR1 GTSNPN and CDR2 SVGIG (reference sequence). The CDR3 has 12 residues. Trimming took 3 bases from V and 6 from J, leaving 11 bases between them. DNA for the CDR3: TGTGCCTGGAGCAATTCAGGGGCTGAAGCTTTCTTT. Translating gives CAWSNSGAEAFF.

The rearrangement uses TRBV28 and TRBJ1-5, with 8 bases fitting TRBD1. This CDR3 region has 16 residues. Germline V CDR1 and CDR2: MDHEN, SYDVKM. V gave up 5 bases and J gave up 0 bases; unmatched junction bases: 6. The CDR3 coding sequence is TGTGCCAGCAGTAGACAGGGGTCTGGTAGCAATCAGCCCCAGCATTTT. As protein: CASSRQGSGSNQPQHF.

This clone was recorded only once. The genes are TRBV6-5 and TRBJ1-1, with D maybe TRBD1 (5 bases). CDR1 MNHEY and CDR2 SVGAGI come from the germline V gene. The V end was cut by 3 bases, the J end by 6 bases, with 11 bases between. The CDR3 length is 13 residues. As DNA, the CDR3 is TGTGCCAGCAGTTATAGGGGAGGAGCTGAAGCTTTCTTT. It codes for CASSYRGGAEAFF.

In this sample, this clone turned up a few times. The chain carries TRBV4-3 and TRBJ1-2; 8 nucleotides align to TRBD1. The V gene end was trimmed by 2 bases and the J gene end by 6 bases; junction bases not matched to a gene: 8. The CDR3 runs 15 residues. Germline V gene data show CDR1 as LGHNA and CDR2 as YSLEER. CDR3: CASSQHPGQAHGYTF. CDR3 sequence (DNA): TGCGCCAGCAGCCAACATCCGGGACAGGCTCATGGCTACACCTTC.

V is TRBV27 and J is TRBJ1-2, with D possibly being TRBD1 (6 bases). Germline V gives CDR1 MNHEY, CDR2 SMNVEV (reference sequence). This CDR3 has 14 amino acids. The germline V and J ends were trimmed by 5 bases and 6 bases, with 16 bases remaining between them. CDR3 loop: CASSRYRVEDGYTF. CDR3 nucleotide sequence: TGTGCCAGCAGTCGATACAGGGTGGAGGATGGCTACACCTTC.